Sequencing of this T cell receptor beta chain was carried out in a study of immune heterogeneity within non-small cell lung tumors. Findings of the study overall: There were identical dominant CDR3 beta clonotypes recurring across tumor sites within a patient, together with site-unique high-frequency clones.

Amplifying TCR beta CDR3 involved multiplex PCR carried out with 32 V and 13 J primers. TCRdb redid the calling of the multiplex PCR reads with MiXCR, one entry per CDR3 protein. The repertoire includes 2,500 to 3,500 distinct CDR3 sequences, just over 25% of them detected once, and roughly 15% sits in the top ten. Template came from bulk tumor genomic DNA, at 550 to 700 ng per sample. Several spatially distant biopsies were obtained per primary tumor intraoperatively. Patients had untreated, newly diagnosed non-small cell lung cancer and underwent curative surgery. The CDR3 has 16 amino acids. The junction had 9 bases not matched to a gene; V was cut back by 2 bases and J by 8 bases. Looked up from germline, CDR1 is MNHNY and CDR2 is SVGAGI (reference sequence). A note on this clonotype: Its antigen is still unknown.

The source material was lung tumor tissue. The chain has TRBV6-6 and TRBJ2-1, with 10 bases aligning to TRBD2. The receptor comes from a female donor with non-small cell lung cancer. The CDR3 loop is CASSYGLAGALYEQFF. The CDR3 nucleotides read TGTGCCAGCAGTTACGGTCTAGCGGGAGCTCTTTATGAGCAGTTCTTC.